This T cell receptor (beta chain) was observed in a study of T cell clonotyping in hematopoietic cell transplantation. Study as a whole: Cytoreduction preceded collection of pretransplant recipient samples. Study-wide findings and caveats: Few recipient clonotypes overlapped donors; over 95% were de novo at given depth.

Time point specified: recipient sample about 28 days before transplant, after cytoreduction. Data came from immunoSEQ multiplex PCR; TCRdb stores just in-frame clones and leaves some out. The data show roughly 24,000 clones, with 84% seen just once and about 24% held by the top ten. Points on this clone: Its antigen is unidentified.

V trimming: 0 bases; J trimming: 0 bases; junction bases outside the gene matches: 4. This CDR3 contains 16 residues. Germline V gene data show CDR1 as SEHNR and CDR2 as FQNEAQ (reference sequence). The chain carries TRBV7-9 and TRBJ1-1; TRBD1 aligns across 7 bases. The sequenced sample was peripheral blood mononuclear cells, obtained before stem cell transplant. This clonotype was obtained from a woman in her fifties or sixties with acute myeloid leukemia. Some clones in this sample may be carry-over from other donors' samples. CDR3 sequence: CASSLASGTVNTEAFF. The DNA of the CDR3 is TGTGCCAGCAGCTTAGCCTCCGGGACAGTGAACACTGAAGCTTTCTTT.